The 32 T cell receptor beta chains below were found in one sample sequenced in a study of CD8+CD57+ T cells in acquired aplastic anemia. Previously, flow cytometry had revealed CD8+CD57+ cell expansion in the patients chosen for sequencing. Genomic DNA, serving as template, underwent TCR beta VDJ and CDR3 profiling. Using its own MiXCR run on the reads, TCRdb lists one record per CDR3 protein. The repertoire has around 190,000 distinct CDR3 sequences, about 50% of them found once; the top ten carry 10% to 15%. Sequences were obtained from sorted CD4+, CD8+, or CD8+CD57+ T cells (not recorded which) from PBMCs. The receptors here all came from a human donor with aplastic anemia.

The chain is built from TRBV2 and TRBJ1-4; 9 nucleotides agree with TRBD1. The V gene's germline CDR1 is SNHLY and CDR2 FYNNEI. This CDR3 is 15 amino acids long. V lost 6 bases to trimming and J lost 6 bases; unmatched junction nucleotides: 8. Here the CDR3 reads CASSRQGGEDEKLFF. The CDR3 coding sequence is TGTGCCAGCAGCAGACAGGGGGGTGAAGATGAAAAACTGTTTTTT.

The CDR3 DNA reads TGCAGTGCTAGCCCCCGGGACGGCTCCTACGAGCAGTACTTC. It encodes CSASPRDGSYEQYF. This chain links TRBV20-1 with TRBJ2-7; possibly TRBD1 or TRBD2 for D (5 bases each). The CDR3 is 14 residues long. Germline loops: CDR1 DFQATT, CDR2 SNEGSKA (reference sequence). Trimming stripped 3 bases from V and 0 bases from J, with 12 bases between.

This clonotype appeared many times. The junction does not match germline at one end; this may be a read error. The genes are TRBV19 and TRBJ2-5; D is possibly TRBD1 (6 bases). The CDR3 extends over 15 amino acids. In germline, CDR1 is LNHDA, CDR2 SQIVND (reference sequence). The CDR3 loop is CASRIQGRGQATQYF. CDR3 sequence (DNA): TGTGCCAGTAGGATACAGGGAAGGGGCCAAGCGACCCAGTACTTC.

Ten or more counts support this clonotype. The V gene is TRBV7-3, the J gene TRBJ2-1; D gene uncertain. Per germline, CDR1 SGHTA and CDR2 FQGTGA. Trimming took 2 bases from V and 6 from J, leaving 5 bases between them. The CDR3 extends over 12 amino acids. The CDR3 protein is CASSLGANEQFF. The DNA for the CDR3 is TGTGCCAGCAGCTTAGGCGCCAATGAGCAGTTCTTC.

V and J are TRBV6-1 and TRBJ2-2; no reliable D call. Trimming took off 6 bases at V and 5 bases at J, with 16 bases between the two ends. CDR1 and CDR2 from the germline V gene are MNHNS and SASEGT. The CDR3 spans 15 residues. This CDR3 is CASSLHGGPTGELFF. CDR3 bases: TGTGCCAGCAGCCTCCACGGTGGTCCTACCGGGGAGCTGTTTTTT.

This chain uses TRBV7-2 with TRBJ1-2; no firm D call. The CDR3 spans 13 residues. Germline CDR1 reads SGHTA; CDR2 reads FQGNSA. Deletions cut 3 bases from V and 4 bases from J, with 9 bases between. The CDR3 nucleotides read TGTGCCAGCAGCTTGTCTAGTTCCTATGGCTACACCTTC. Residues: CASSLSSSYGYTF.

This clonotype was detected ten times or more. The gene calls are TRBV6-4 and TRBJ1-3; D is undetermined. The V gene's germline CDR1 is MRHNA and CDR2 SNTAGT. V was clipped by 6 bases and J by 0 bases, with 3 bases between them. CDR3 size: 12 residues. The DNA for the CDR3 is TGTGCCAGCAGGTACTCTGGAAACACCATATATTTT. This gives the protein CASRYSGNTIYF.

The chain carries TRBV11-1 and TRBJ2-1, with D possibly being TRBD2 (6 bases). In germline, CDR1 is SGHAT, CDR2 FQDESV (reference sequence). This CDR3 has 15 amino acids. The V and J ends lost 5 bases and 0 bases respectively, with 11 bases between them. CDR3 sequence reads: CASSPTSTSYNEQFF. In nucleotides, the CDR3 is TGTGCCAGCAGCCCAACTAGCACCTCCTACAATGAGCAGTTCTTC.

The chain recombines TRBV29-1 with TRBJ1-6; D remains ambiguous. Per the germline V gene, CDR1 is SQVTM and CDR2 is ANQGSEA. The CDR3 runs 11 residues. Trimming took 1 base from V and 12 from J, leaving 7 bases between them. CDR3 DNA sequence: TGCAGCGTTGAAGGGCGGTTACCCCTCCACTTT. Residues: CSVEGRLPLHF.

This clonotype has a count of ten or more. The chain recombines TRBV9 with TRBJ1-6; D is possibly TRBD1 (6 bases). Germline V lookup: CDR1 SGDLS, CDR2 YYNGEE. The V end was cut by 3 bases, the J end by 4 bases, with 14 bases between. The CDR3 covers 16 residues. CDR3 sequence (DNA): TGTGCCAGCAGCGAAGGGGGTCGGGGGTATAATTCACCCCTCCACTTT. This codes for CASSEGGRGYNSPLHF.

Turning to this clonotype: One base away lies a much larger clone, so this may be a sequencing read error. The chain employs TRBV13 and TRBJ2-1, with 7 bases fitting TRBD1. This CDR3 is 15 amino acids long. Germline trimming cut 8 bases from V and 8 bases from J; bases unmatched to any gene: 15. The germline CDR1 and CDR2 sequences are PRHDT and FYEKMQ (reference sequence). CDR3 in DNA: TGTGCCAGCTGTTACCTTCAGACAGGGTTGGATGAGCAGTTCTTC. It specifies CASCYLQTGLDEQFF.

There are many counts of this clonotype. The V call is TRBV6-1, the J call TRBJ2-3; possible D gene TRBD1, 6 bases. The CDR3 is made up of 14 amino acids. The ends were cut back, 8 bases at V and 5 bases at J, with 17 bases in the middle. CDR1 and CDR2 (germline): MNHNS, SASEGT. CDR3 loop: CASHHRDRRDTQYF. The CDR3 DNA reads as TGTGCCAGCCACCACAGGGATAGGAGAGATACGCAGTATTTT.

This chain links TRBV29-1 with TRBJ2-5, with 10 bases lining up with TRBD1. CDR3 size: 14 residues. V was pared by 6 bases and J by 5 bases, with 9 bases of the junction left unmatched. Germline lookup yields CDR1 SQVTM and CDR2 ANQGSEA. The CDR3 bases are TGCAGCGTGCCCTGGGACAGGGGACTGGAGACCCAGTACTTC. Its translation is CSVPWDRGLETQYF.

V is TRBV28 and J is TRBJ2-1; D tentatively fits TRBD1 or TRBD2 (5 bases each). Per the germline V gene, CDR1 is MDHEN and CDR2 is SYDVKM. The CDR3 is 12 amino acids. The V and J ends lost 4 bases and 9 bases respectively, with 10 bases between them. CDR3 sequence: CASSWGRGEQFF. CDR3 sequence (DNA): TGTGCCAGCAGTTGGGGACGAGGTGAGCAGTTCTTC.

This clonotype occurred many times. The chain is built from TRBV20-1 and TRBJ2-3, with 9 bases identical to TRBD2. The CDR3 is made up of 16 amino acids. The J segment lost 3 bases and the V segment lost 0 bases, leaving 7 bases of the junction unmatched. Germline CDR1 is DFQATT and CDR2 is SNEGSKA (reference sequence). The CDR3 protein is CSARDGAGGRTDTQYF. CDR3 DNA: TGCAGTGCTAGAGATGGGGCGGGGGGGAGAACAGATACGCAGTATTTT.

Comment on this clonotype: This may be a read error: a much more frequent sequence differs by one nucleotide. V gene TRBV4-2 combines with J gene TRBJ2-1; 11 nucleotides align to TRBD2. Trimming at V came to 4 bases and at J to 8 bases, leaving 7 bases not matched to a gene. Germline loops: CDR1 LGHNA, CDR2 YNFKEQ. CDR3 length: 15 residues. The chain's CDR3 is CASSPSGGNNDEQFF. CDR3 in DNA: TGTGCCAGCAGCCCTAGCGGGGGGAACAACGATGAGCAGTTCTTC.

This clonotype was counted many times. The chain uses TRBV2 and TRBJ1-2; 10 bases map to TRBD1. V gave up 4 bases and J gave up 4 bases; unmatched junction bases: 6. CDR3 length: 15 residues. The germline CDR1 and CDR2 sequences are SNHLY and FYNNEI. The CDR3 sequence is CASSAGQGSPYGYTF. For the CDR3, the DNA is TGTGCCAGCAGTGCGGGACAGGGGTCTCCCTATGGCTACACCTTC.

The chain combines TRBV7-3 with TRBJ1-5, with D perhaps TRBD1 (6 bases). CDR1 is SGHTA, CDR2 FQGTGA, per germline. Between the trimmed V and J ends, which lost 4 bases and 5 bases, there was a span of 12 bases. CDR3 length equals 14 residues. The DNA for the CDR3 is TGTGCCAGCAGCTACGGGGGCGGTGATCAGCCCCAGCATTTT. Translated: CASSYGGGDQPQHF.

Ten or more counts support this clonotype. The chain links TRBV5-1 to TRBJ2-5; 7 bases are shared with TRBD2. CDR1 is SGHRS and CDR2 is YFSETQ in the germline V gene. The CDR3 contains 13 residues. The junction had 2 bases not matched to a gene; V was cut back by 4 bases and J by 2 bases. The CDR3 DNA reads TGCGCCAGCAGCCCGGGACTACAAGAGACCCAGTACTTC. Translating it yields CASSPGLQETQYF.

This clonotype has just one count. This chain connects TRBV19 to TRBJ1-5; 8 nucleotides agree with TRBD1. V lost 1 base, J lost 0 bases, and 2 bases stayed unmatched. The CDR3 is 16 residues long. Germline CDR1 and CDR2: LNHDA and SQIVND (reference sequence). The DNA for the CDR3 is TGTGCCAGTAGTATAGGACAGGGGATTAGCAATCAGCCCCAGCATTTT. This sequence encodes CASSIGQGISNQPQHF. The full variable domain, in which reference TRBV19 and TRBJ1-5 provide the parts outside the CDR3, is DGGITQSPKYLFRKEGQNVTLSCEQNLNHDAMYWYRQDPGQGLRLIYYSQIVNDFQKGDIAEGYSVSREKKESFPLTVTSAQKNPTAFYLCASSIGQGISNQPQHFGDGTRLSIL.

This clonotype was seen at least ten times. The chain couples TRBV12-3 or TRBV12-4 to TRBJ2-2, with D unclear. The V end was cut by 3 bases, the J end by 1 base, with 6 bases between. The CDR3 covers 14 residues. As DNA, the CDR3 is TGTGCCAGCAGTTTGTTGCTGAACACCGGGGAGCTGTTTTTT. Its translation: CASSLLLNTGELFF.

This clonotype was observed a handful of times. The genes are TRBV9 and TRBJ2-5; TRBD1 might be the D (6 bases). The DNA end is a closer match to TRBJ2-7, so the J assignment may be wrong. The germline gives CDR1 SGDLS, CDR2 YYNGEE. The CDR3 is made up of 12 amino acids. CDR3 DNA: TGTGCCAGCAGTGGGGGCATCGACGAGCAGTACTTC. Translated: CASSGGIDEQYF.

The V gene is TRBV20-1, the J gene TRBJ2-7; the D gene is possibly TRBD2 (7 bases). In germline, CDR1 is DFQATT, CDR2 SNEGSKA (reference sequence). The V end was cut by 6 bases, the J end by 6 bases, with 12 bases between. CDR3 size: 11 residues. CDR3 coding DNA: TGCAGTGCGGGGGGGGGCCTCGAGCAGTACTTC. Protein sequence: CSAGGGLEQYF.

This chain links TRBV5-1 with TRBJ2-1; TRBD2 matches 14 bases. V trimming: 2 bases; J trimming: 5 bases; junction bases outside the gene matches: 3. The CDR3 is made up of 16 amino acids. The germline V gene encodes CDR1 SGHRS and CDR2 YFSETQ. CDR3 nucleotides: TGCGCCAGCAGCTTCGGACTAGCGGGGGGAAACAATGAGCAGTTCTTC. Its protein product is CASSFGLAGGNNEQFF.

The rearrangement links TRBV7-8 to TRBJ1-6; 10 bases agree with TRBD1. J gave up 9 bases and V 0 bases, and 2 bases lay outside the gene matches. Germline V gene sequence: CDR1 SGHVS, CDR2 FQNEAQ. The CDR3 is 15 amino acids. The CDR3 here is CASSLADRGGSPLHF. In DNA form, the CDR3 reads TGTGCCAGCAGCTTAGCGGACAGGGGGGGTTCACCCCTCCACTTT.

This chain uses TRBV2 with TRBJ2-3; 11 bases are a match to TRBD2. CDR3 length: 15 amino acids. Looked up from germline, CDR1 is SNHLY and CDR2 is FYNNEI. J was trimmed by 4 bases and V by 6 bases; bases with no gene match: 6. The CDR3 bases are TGTGCCAGCAGAGGGGGACTAGCGGCGGCAGATACGCAGTATTTT. Translated, it gives CASRGGLAAADTQYF.

This clonotype was seen at least ten times. V usage is TRBV6-1 and J usage is TRBJ2-3, with D possibly matching TRBD2 (6 bases). CDR1 is MNHNS and CDR2 is SASEGT in the germline V gene. The germline V and J ends were trimmed by 3 bases and 5 bases, with 6 bases remaining between them. The CDR3 runs to 12 residues. For the CDR3, the DNA is TGTGCCAGCAGTGAGGGGGGAGATACGCAGTATTTT. This codes for CASSEGGDTQYF.

Turning to this clonotype: One junction end disagrees with the germline gene, perhaps due to a read error. The gene calls are TRBV7-8 and TRBJ2-7; the D gene is possibly TRBD1 (6 bases). CDR3 length: 15 residues. Germline V CDR1 and CDR2: SGHVS, FQNEAQ. CDR3 in DNA: TGTGCCAGCAGCTTACCCCGGACAGCGATCTACGGGCAGTACTTC. Amino acid sequence: CASSLPRTAIYGQYF. Drawing the rest from reference TRBV7-8 and TRBJ2-7, the complete variable domain is GAGVSQSPRYKVAKRGQDVALRCDPISGHVSLFWYQQALGQGPEFLTYFQNEAQLDKSGLPSDRFFAERPEGSVSTLKIQRTQQEDSAVYLCASSLPRTAIYGQYFGPGTRLTVT.

The chain has TRBV10-3 and TRBJ1-2, with 7 bases aligning to TRBD1. CDR3 size: 14 residues. CDR1 is ENHRY and CDR2 is SYGVKD in the germline V gene. The junction had 6 bases not matched to a gene; V was cut back by 6 bases and J by 2 bases. The CDR3 DNA reads as TGTGCCATCAGGCCGACAGGGAGAAACTATGGCTACACCTTC. Translating gives CAIRPTGRNYGYTF.

The table lists this clonotype with many counts. The V gene is TRBV5-1, the J gene TRBJ2-1, with 10 positions matching TRBD1. Germline CDR1 SGHRS, CDR2 YFSETQ. The CDR3 extends over 16 amino acids. Trimming removed 6 bases from V and 8 bases from J; junction bases left unmatched: 14. CDR3 nucleotide sequence: TGCGCCAGCACCCTGGGGACAGGGGCCAATGTCGATGAGCAGTTCTTC. This translates into CASTLGTGANVDEQFF.

This chain connects TRBV7-9 to TRBJ1-2; TRBD1 agrees at 7 bases. The CDR3 has 12 residues. From germline, CDR1 is SEHNR and CDR2 FQNEAQ (reference sequence). With V trimmed by 9 bases and J by 5 bases, 6 bases remained unmatched. This CDR3 reads CASGDSSYGYTF. In DNA, the CDR3 is TGTGCCAGTGGGGACAGTAGTTATGGCTACACCTTC.

V usage is TRBV29-1 and J usage is TRBJ2-1; 12 nucleotides agree with TRBD2. The V gene's germline CDR1 is SQVTM and CDR2 ANQGSEA. The CDR3 length is 17 residues. The trim removed 5 bases at V and 0 bases at J, leaving 8 bases unmatched. The CDR3 sequence: CSVPSLGLAGSYNEQFF. In nucleotides, the CDR3 is TGCAGCGTTCCGTCCTTGGGACTAGCGGGCTCCTACAATGAGCAGTTCTTC.